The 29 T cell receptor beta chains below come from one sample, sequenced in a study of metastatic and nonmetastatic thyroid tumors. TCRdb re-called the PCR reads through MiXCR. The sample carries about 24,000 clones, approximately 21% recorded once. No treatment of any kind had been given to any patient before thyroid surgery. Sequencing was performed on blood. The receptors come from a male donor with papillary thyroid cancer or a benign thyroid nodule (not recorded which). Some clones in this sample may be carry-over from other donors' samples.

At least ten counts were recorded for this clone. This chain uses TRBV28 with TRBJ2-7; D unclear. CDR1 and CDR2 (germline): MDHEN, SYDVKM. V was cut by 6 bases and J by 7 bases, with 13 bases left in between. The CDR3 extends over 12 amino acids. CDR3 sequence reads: CASSYDIREQYF. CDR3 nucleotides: TGTGCCAGCAGCTACGACATTCGGGAGCAGTACTTC.

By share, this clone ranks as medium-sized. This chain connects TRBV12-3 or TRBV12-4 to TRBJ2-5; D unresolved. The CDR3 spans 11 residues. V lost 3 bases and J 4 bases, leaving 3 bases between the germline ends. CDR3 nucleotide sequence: TGTGCCAGCAGTTTCAGAGAGACCCAGTACTTC. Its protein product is CASSFRETQYF.

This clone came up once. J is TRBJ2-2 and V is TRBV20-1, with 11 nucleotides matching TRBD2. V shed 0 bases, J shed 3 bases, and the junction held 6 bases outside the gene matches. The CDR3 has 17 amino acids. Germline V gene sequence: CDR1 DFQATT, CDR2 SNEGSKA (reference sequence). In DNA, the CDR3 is TGCAGTGCTAGAGATATTGGTAGCGGGAGGGACACCGGGGAGCTGTTTTTT. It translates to CSARDIGSGRDTGELFF.

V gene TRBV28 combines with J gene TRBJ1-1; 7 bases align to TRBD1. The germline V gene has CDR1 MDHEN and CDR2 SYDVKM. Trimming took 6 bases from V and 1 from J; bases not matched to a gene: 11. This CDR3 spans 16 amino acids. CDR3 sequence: CASSPQPGQKNTEAFF. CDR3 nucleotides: TGTGCCAGCAGCCCACAACCGGGACAGAAGAACACTGAAGCTTTCTTT.

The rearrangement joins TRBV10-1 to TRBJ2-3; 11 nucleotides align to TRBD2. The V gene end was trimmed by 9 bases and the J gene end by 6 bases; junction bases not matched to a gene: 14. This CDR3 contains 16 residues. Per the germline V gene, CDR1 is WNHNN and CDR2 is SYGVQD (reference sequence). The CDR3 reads CARILLAGVPSDTQYF. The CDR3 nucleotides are TGCGCCAGGATCCTACTAGCGGGAGTGCCTTCGGATACGCAGTATTTT.

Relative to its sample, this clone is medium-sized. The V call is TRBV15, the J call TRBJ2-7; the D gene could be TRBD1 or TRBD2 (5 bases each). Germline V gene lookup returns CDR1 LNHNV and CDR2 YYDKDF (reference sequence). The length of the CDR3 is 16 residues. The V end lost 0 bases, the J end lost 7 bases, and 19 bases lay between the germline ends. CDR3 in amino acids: CATSRESPGTYEEQYF. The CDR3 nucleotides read TGTGCCACCAGCAGAGAATCCCCGGGGACCTATGAAGAGCAGTACTTC.

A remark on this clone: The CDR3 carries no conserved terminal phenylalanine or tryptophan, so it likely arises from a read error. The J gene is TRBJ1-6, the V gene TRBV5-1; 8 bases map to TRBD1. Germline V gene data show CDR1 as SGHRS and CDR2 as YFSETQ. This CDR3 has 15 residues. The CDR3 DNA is TGCGCCAGCAGAATGACAGGGGCCTATGATTCGCCCCTCCACTCT. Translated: CASRMTGAYDSPLHS.

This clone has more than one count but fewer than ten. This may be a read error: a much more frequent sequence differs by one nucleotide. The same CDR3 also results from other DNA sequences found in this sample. Here the CDR3 reads CATQKDSYGYTF. The CDR3 bases are TGCGCCACTCAAAAGGACAGCTATGGTTACACCTTC. The chain links TRBV10-2 to TRBJ1-2; weak D call: TRBD1 (6 bases). CDR1 and CDR2 from the germline V gene are WSHSY and SAAADI. The CDR3 has 12 amino acids.

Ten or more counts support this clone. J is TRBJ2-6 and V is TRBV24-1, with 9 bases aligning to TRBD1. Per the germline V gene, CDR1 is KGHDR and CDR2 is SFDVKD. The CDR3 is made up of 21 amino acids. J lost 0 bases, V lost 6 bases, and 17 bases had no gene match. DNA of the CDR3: TGTGCCACCAGTACGGGGTTGGGACAGGGTACCCGGACCTCTGGGGCCAACGTCCTGACTTTC. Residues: CATSTGLGQGTRTSGANVLTF.

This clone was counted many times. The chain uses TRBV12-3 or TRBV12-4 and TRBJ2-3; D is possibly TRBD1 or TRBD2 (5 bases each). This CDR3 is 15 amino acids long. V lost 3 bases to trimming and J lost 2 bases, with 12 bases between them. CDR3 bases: TGTGCCAGCAGTTTTGGTGGGACCCCCACAGATACGCAGTATTTT. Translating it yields CASSFGGTPTDTQYF.

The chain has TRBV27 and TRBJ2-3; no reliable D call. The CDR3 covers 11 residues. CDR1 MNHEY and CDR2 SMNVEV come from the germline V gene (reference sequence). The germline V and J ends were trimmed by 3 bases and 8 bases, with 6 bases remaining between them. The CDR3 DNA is TGTGCCAGCAGTTTCTATGCTACGCAGTATTTT. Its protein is CASSFYATQYF.

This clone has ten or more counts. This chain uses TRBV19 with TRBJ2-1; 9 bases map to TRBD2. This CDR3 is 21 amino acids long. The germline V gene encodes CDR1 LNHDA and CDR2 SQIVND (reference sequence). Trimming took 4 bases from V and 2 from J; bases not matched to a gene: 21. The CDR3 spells CASSSSRSVSGRSVTYNEQFF. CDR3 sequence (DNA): TGTGCCAGTAGTAGCTCCCGTAGTGTGAGCGGGAGGAGCGTGACCTACAATGAGCAGTTCTTC.

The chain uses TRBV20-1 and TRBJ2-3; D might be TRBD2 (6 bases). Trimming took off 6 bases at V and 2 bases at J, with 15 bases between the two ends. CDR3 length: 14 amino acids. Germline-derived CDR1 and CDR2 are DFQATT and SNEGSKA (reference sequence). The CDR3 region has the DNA TGCAGTGCCCCCGCGGGAACAAACACAGATACGCAGTATTTT. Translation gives CSAPAGTNTDTQYF.

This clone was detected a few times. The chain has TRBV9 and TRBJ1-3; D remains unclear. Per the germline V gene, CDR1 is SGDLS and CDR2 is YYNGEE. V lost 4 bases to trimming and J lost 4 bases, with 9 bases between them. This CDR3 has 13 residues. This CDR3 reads CASSSGDGNTIYF. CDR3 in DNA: TGTGCCAGCAGCTCAGGCGACGGAAACACCATATATTTT.

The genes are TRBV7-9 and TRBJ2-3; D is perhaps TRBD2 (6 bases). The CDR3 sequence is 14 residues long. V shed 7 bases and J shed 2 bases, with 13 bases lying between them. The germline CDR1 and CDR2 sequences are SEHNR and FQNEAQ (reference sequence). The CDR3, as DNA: TGTGCCAGCACAATGGCGGGGCCCACAGATACGCAGTATTTT. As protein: CASTMAGPTDTQYF.

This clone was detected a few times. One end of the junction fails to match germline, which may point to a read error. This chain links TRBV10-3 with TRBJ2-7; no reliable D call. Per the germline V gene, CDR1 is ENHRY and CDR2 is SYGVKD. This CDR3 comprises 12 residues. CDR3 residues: CAIKGGSYEHYF. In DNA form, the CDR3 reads TGTGCCATCAAGGGTGGCTCCTACGAGCATTACTTC.

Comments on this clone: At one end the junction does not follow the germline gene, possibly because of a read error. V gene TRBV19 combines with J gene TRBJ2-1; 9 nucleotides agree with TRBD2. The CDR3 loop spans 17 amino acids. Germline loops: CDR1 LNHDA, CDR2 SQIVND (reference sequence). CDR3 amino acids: CSSSPGLAGGVANEQFF. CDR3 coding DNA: TGTTCCAGTAGTCCGGGACTAGCTGGAGGGGTAGCGAATGAGCAGTTCTTC. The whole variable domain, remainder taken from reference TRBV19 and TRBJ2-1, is DGGITQSPKYLFRKEGQNVTLSCEQNLNHDAMYWYRQDPGQGLRLIYYSQIVNDFQKGDIAEGYSVSREKKESFPLTVTSAQKNPTAFYLCSSSPGLAGGVANEQFFGPGTRLTVL.

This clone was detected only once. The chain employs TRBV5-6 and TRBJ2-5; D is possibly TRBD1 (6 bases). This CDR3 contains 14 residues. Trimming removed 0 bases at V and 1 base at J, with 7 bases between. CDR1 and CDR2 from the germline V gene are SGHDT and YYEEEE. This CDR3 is CASSLGGRQETQYF. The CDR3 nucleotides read TGTGCCAGCAGCTTGGGGGGGCGCCAAGAGACCCAGTACTTC.

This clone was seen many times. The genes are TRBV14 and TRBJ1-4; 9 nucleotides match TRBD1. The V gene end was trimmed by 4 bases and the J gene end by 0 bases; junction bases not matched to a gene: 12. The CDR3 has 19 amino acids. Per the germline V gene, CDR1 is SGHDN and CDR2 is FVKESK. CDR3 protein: CASSRYRDRVGATNEKLFF. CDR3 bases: TGTGCCAGCAGCCGATACCGGGACAGGGTGGGTGCAACTAATGAAAAACTGTTTTTT.

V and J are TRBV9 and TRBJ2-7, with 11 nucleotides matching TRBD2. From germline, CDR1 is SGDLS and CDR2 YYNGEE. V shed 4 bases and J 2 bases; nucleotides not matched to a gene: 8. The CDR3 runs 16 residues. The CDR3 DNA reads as TGTGCCAGCAGCCCCCGGACTAGCGGGTTGGCCTACGAGCAGTACTTC. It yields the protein CASSPRTSGLAYEQYF.

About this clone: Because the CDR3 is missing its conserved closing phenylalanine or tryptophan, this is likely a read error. The chain's CDR3 is CASSPGTGGPYEQYS. The CDR3 nucleotides are TGTGCCAGCAGCCCAGGGACAGGGGGCCCGTACGAGCAGTACTCC. The chain recombines TRBV6-1 with TRBJ2-7; 12 positions match TRBD1. The CDR3 length is 15 residues. In germline, CDR1 is MNHNS, CDR2 SASEGT. V trimming: 6 bases; J trimming: 4 bases; junction bases outside the gene matches: 7.

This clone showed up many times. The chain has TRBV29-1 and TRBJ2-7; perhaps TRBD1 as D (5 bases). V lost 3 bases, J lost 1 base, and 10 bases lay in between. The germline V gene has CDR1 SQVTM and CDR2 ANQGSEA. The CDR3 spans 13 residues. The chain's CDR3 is CSVEGRASYEQYF. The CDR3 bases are TGCAGCGTTGAGGGCAGGGCATCCTACGAGCAGTACTTC.

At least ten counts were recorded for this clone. The CDR3 nucleotides read TGTGCCAGCAGCCCCCCGCGCCGGGAGCCGGACACCGGGGAGCTGTTTTTT. This sequence encodes CASSPPRREPDTGELFF. This chain uses TRBV6-1 with TRBJ2-2, with a tentative D call TRBD2 (6 bases). Germline values: CDR1 MNHNS, CDR2 SASEGT. Trimming took 6 bases from V and 3 from J, leaving 20 bases between them. The CDR3 is 17 residues long.

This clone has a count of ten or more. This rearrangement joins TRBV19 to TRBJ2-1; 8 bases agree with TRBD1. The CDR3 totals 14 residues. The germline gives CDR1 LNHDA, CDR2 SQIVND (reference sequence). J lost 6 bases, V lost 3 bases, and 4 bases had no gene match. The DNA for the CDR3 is TGTGCCAGTAGTATGGACAGGGCCGTCAATGAGCAGTTCTTC. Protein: CASSMDRAVNEQFF.

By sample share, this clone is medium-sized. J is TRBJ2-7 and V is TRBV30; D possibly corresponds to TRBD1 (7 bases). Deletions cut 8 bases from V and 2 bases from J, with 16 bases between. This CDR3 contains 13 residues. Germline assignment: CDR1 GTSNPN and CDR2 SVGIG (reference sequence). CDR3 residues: CAAGGSGTYEQYF. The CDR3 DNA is TGTGCCGCAGGGGGGTCAGGGACCTACGAGCAGTACTTC. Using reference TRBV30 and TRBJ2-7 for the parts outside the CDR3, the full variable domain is SQTIHQWPATLVQPVGSPLSLECTVEGTSNPNLYWYRQAAGRGLQLLFYSVGIGQISSEVPQNLSASRPQDRQFILSSKKLLLSDSGFYLCAAGGSGTYEQYFGPGTRLTVT.

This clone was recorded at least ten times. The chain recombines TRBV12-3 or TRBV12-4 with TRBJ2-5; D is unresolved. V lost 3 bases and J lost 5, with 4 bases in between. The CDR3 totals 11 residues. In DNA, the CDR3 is TGTGCCAGCAGTTTGATGGAGACCCAGTACTTC. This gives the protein CASSLMETQYF.

CDR3 in DNA: TGCGCCAGCAGCCAACGGGGACAGCTAAGCTCCTACGAGCAGTACTTC. Translation gives CASSQRGQLSSYEQYF. The chain combines TRBV4-1 with TRBJ2-7; TRBD1 aligns across 7 bases. The CDR3 has 16 amino acids. The germline CDR1 and CDR2 sequences are MGHRA and YSYEKL. V trimming: 2 bases; J trimming: 0 bases; junction bases outside the gene matches: 7.

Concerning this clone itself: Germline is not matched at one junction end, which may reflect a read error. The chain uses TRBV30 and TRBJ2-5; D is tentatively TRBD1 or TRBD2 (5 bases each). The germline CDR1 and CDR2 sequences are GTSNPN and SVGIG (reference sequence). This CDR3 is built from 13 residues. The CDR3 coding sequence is TGTGCCTGTAGTGTATCCGGGGCGGAGACCCATTACTTC. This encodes CACSVSGAETHYF.

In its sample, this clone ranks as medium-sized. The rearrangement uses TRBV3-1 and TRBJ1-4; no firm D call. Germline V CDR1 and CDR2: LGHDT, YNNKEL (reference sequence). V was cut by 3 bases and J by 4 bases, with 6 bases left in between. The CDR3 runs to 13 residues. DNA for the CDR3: TGTGCCAGCAGCCATTCCAGTAATGAAAAACTGTTTTTT. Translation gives CASSHSSNEKLFF.